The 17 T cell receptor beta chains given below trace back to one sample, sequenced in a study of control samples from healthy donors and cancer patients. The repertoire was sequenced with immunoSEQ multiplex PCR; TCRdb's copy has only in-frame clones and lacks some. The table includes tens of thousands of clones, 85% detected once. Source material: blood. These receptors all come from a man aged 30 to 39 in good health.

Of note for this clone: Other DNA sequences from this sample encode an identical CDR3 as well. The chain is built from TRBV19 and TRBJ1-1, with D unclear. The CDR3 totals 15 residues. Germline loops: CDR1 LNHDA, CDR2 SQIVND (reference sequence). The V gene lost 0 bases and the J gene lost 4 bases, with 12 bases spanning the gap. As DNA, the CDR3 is TGTGCCAGTAGTATAGATCCGGGATTAGGCACTGAAGCTTTCTTT. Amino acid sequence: CASSIDPGLGTEAFF.

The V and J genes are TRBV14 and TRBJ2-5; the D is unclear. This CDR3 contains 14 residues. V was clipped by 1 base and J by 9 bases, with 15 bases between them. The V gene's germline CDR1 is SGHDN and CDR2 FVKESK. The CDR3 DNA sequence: TGTGCCAGCAGCCAAGTCTCTGGGGTCGCGGCCCAGTACTTC. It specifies CASSQVSGVAAQYF. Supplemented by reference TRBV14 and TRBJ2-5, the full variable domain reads EAGVTQFPSHSVIEKGQTVTLRCDPISGHDNLYWYRRVMGKEIKFLLHFVKESKQDESGMPNNRFLAERTGGTYSTLKVQPAELEDSGVYFCASSQVSGVAAQYFGPGTRLLVL.

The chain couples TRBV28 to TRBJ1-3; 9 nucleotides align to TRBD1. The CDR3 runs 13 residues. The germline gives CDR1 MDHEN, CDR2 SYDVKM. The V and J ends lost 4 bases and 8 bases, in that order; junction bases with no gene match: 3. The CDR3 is CASSWGQGHTIYF. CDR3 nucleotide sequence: TGTGCCAGCAGTTGGGGACAGGGCCACACCATATATTTT.

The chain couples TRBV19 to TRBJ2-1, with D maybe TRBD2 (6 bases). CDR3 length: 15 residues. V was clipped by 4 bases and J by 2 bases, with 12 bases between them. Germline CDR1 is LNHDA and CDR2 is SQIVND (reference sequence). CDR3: CASSNAGSPYNEQFF. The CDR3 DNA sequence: TGTGCCAGTAGTAACGCGGGGAGCCCCTACAATGAGCAGTTCTTC.

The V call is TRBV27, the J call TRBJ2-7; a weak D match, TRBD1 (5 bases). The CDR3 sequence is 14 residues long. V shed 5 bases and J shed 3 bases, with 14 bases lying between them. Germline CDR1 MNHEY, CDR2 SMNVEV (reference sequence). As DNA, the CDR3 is TGTGCCAGCAGTCTTAAAGGGGCCGGCTACGAGCAGTACTTC. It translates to CASSLKGAGYEQYF.

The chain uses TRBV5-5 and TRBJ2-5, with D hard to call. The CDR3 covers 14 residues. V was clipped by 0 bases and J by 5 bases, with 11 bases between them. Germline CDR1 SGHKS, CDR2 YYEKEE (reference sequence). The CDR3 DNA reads TGTGCCAGCAGCTTGGTTCCCTCCCTCGAGACCCAGTACTTC. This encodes CASSLVPSLETQYF.

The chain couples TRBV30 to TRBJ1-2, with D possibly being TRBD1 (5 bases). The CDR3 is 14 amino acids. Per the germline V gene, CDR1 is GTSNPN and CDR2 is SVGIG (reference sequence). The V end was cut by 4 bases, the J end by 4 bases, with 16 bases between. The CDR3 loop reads CAWTSGPRTYGYTF. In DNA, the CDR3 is TGTGCCTGGACCTCGGGACCGAGAACCTATGGCTACACCTTC.

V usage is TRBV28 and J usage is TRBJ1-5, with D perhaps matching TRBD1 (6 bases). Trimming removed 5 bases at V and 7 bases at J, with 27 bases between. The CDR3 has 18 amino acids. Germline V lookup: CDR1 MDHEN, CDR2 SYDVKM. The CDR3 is CASSPPPGAGAVEQPQHF. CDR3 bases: TGTGCCAGCAGTCCACCCCCAGGGGCGGGGGCGGTGGAGCAGCCCCAGCATTTT.

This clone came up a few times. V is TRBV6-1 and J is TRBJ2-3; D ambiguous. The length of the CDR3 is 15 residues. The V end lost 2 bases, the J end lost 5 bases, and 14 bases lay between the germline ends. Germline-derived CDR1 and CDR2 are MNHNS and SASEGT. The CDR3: CASSEFTLVVDTQYF. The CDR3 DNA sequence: TGTGCCAGCAGTGAATTTACGCTAGTCGTAGATACGCAGTATTTT.

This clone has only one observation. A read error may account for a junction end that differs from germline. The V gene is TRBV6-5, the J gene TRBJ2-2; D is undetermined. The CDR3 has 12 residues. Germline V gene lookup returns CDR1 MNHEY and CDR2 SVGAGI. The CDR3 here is CAGSRKTGELFF. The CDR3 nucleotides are TGTGCCGGCAGTAGGAAGACCGGGGAGCTGTTTTTT.

CDR3: CAWHRGDIQYF. In DNA, the CDR3 is TGTGCCTGGCACAGGGGTGACATTCAGTACTTC. J is TRBJ2-4 and V is TRBV30, with 7 bases fitting TRBD1. Germline CDR1 reads GTSNPN; CDR2 reads SVGIG (reference sequence). The CDR3 covers 11 residues. J lost 8 bases, V lost 5 bases, and 3 bases had no gene match.

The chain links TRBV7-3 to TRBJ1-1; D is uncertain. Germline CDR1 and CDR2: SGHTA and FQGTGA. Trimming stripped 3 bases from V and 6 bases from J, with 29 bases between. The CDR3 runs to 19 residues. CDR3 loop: CASSFNTPLHFPTYPEAFF. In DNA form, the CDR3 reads TGTGCCAGCAGCTTCAATACCCCTCTACATTTCCCCACCTACCCTGAAGCTTTCTTT.

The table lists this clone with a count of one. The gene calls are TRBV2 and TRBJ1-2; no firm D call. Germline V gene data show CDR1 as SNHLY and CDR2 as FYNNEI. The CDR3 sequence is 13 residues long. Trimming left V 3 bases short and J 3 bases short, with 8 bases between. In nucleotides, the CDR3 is TGTGCCAGCAGTGAGGCGGGGTACTATGGCTACACCTTC. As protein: CASSEAGYYGYTF.

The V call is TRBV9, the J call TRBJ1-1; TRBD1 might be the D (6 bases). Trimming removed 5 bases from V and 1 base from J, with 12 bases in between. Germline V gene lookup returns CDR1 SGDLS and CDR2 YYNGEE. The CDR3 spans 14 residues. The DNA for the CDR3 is TGTGCCAGCAGTTTACAGGGTACGAACACTGAAGCTTTCTTT. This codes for CASSLQGTNTEAFF.

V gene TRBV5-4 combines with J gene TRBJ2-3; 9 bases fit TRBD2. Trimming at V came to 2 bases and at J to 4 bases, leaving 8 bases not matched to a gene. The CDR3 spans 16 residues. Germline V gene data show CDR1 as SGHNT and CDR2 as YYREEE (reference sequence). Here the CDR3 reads CASSFGAGGRPDTQYF. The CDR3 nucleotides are TGTGCCAGCAGCTTTGGGGCGGGGGGGCGGCCAGATACGCAGTATTTT.

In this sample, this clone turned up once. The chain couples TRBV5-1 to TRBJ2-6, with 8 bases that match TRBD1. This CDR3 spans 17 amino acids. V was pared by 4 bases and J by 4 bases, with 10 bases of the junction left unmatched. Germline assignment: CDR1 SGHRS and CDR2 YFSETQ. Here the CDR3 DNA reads TGCGCCAGCAGCCTCTGGACAGGGAGGTCAGGGGCCAACGTCCTGACTTTC. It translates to CASSLWTGRSGANVLTF.

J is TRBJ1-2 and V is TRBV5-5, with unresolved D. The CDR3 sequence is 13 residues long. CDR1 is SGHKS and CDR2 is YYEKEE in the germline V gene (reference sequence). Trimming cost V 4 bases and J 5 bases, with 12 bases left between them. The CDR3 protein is CASSGSGDYGYTF. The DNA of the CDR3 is TGTGCCAGCAGCGGGTCGGGAGATTATGGCTACACCTTC.